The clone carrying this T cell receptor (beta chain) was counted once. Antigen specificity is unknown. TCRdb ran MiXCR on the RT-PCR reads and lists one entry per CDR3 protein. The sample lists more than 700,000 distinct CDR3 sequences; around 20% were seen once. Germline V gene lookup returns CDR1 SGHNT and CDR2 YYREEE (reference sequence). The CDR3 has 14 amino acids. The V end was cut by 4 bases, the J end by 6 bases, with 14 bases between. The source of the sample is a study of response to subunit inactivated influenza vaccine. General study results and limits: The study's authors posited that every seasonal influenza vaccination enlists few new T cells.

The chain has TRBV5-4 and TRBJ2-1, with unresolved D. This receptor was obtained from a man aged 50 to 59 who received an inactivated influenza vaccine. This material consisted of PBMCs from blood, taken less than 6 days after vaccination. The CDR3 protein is CASSLPTTPNEQFF. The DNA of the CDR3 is TGTGCCAGCAGCCTACCTACTACCCCCAATGAGCAGTTCTTC.